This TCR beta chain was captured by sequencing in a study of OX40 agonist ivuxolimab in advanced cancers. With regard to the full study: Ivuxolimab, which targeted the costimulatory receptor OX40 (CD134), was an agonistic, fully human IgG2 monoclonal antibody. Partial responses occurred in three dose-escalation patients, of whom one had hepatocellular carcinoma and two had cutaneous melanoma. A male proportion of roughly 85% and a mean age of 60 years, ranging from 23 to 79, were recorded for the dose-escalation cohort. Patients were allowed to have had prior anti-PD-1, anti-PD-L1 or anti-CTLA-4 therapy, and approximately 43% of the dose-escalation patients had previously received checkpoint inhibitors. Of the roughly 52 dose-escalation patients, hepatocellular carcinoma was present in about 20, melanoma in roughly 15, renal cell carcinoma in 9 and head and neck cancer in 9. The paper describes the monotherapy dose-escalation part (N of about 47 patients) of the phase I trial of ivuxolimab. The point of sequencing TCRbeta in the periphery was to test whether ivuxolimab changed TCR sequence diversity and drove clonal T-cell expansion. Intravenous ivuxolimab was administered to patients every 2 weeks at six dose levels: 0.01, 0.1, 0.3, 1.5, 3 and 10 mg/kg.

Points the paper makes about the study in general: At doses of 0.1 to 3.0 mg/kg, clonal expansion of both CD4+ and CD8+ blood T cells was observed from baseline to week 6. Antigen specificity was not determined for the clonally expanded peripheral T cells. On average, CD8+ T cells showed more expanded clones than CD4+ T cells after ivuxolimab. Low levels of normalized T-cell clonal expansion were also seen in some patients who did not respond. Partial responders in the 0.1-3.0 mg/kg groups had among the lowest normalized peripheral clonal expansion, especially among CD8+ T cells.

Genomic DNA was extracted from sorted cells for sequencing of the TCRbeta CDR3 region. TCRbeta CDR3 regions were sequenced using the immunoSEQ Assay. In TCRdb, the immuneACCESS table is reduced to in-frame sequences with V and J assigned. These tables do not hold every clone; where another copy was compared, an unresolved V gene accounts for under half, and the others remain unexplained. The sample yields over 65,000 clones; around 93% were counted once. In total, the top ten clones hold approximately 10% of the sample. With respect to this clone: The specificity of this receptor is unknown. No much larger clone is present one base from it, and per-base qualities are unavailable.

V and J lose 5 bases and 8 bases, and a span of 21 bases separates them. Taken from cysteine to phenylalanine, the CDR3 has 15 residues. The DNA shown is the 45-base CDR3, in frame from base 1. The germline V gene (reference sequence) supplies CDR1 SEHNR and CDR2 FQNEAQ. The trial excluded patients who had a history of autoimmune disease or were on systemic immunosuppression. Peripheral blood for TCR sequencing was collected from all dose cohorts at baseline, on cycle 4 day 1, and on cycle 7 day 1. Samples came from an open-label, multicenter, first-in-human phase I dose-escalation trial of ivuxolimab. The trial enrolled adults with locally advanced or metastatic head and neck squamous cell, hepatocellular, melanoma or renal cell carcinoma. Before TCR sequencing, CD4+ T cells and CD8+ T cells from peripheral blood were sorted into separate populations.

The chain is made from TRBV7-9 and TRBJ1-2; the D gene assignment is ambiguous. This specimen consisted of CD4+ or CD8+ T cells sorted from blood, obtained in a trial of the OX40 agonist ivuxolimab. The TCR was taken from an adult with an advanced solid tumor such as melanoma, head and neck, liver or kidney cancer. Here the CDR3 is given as CASSAAQSLFWGYTF. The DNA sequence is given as TGTGCCAGCAGCGCCGCACAGTCGCTTTTTTGGGGCTACACCTTC. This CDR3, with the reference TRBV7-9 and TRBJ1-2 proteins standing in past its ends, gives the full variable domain DTGVSQNPRHKITKRGQNVTFRCDPISEHNRLYWYRQTLGQGPEFLTYFQNEAQLEKSRLLSDRFSAERPKGSFSTLEIQRTEQGDSAMYLCASSAAQSLFWGYTFGSGTRLTVV.